This entry concerns a single T cell receptor (beta chain). The record originates from a study of CD8 T cells in Susac syndrome. Trimming removed 0 bases from V and 5 bases from J, with 11 bases in between. The CDR3 extends over 14 amino acids. Germline V lookup: CDR1 SGDLS, CDR2 YYNGEE. An input of roughly 0.5 to 1 ug of RNA was subjected to reverse transcription using random hexamers. An immunoSEQ multiplex PCR generated amplified TCR beta CDR3 products spanning 54 Vbeta and 13 Jbeta. TCRdb re-derived calls from the immunoSEQ multiplex PCR reads in MiXCR, one entry per CDR3 protein. The sample consists of 200,000 to 250,000 distinct CDR3 sequences, approximately 95% of them appearing once.

Sequencing was performed on CD4+ T cells from PBMCs. V usage is TRBV9 and J usage is TRBJ1-1, with D uncertain. This receptor was identified in a human donor with multiple sclerosis. As DNA, the CDR3 is TGTGCCAGCAGCGTAGCTACGCGGCGTACTGAAGCTTTCTTT. Its translation is CASSVATRRTEAFF.